This TCR beta chain was captured in a study of T cells in Graves' hyperthyroidism and ophthalmopathy. This clonotype was observed many times. Blood dates from first hyperthyroidism diagnosis, before any ophthalmopathy symptoms. Using RNA transcripts as the source, TCR beta CDR3 regions were amplified. HTBI primers were the set used in a first-round RT-PCR of the TCR CDR3. Via MiXCR, TCRdb re-called the multiplex PCR reads, giving one row per CDR3 protein. The repertoire holds 600,000 to 850,000 distinct CDR3 sequences, with about 19% as singletons. The source is a woman aged 45-65 years with Graves' hyperthyroidism that later progressed to Graves' ophthalmopathy. Sample: blood.

The CDR3: CSARVGGDTEAFF. The CDR3 nucleotides read TGCAGTGCTAGAGTGGGGGGGGACACTGAAGCTTTCTTT. The gene calls are TRBV20-1 and TRBJ1-1; a possible D gene is TRBD1 (5 bases). V gave up 1 base and J gave up 3 bases, with 9 bases separating them. This CDR3 comprises 13 residues. Germline-derived CDR1 and CDR2 are DFQATT and SNEGSKA (reference sequence).